The clone carrying this TCR beta chain is a singleton in its sample. What it binds is not known. Built from TCR beta cDNA, the libraries had unique molecular identifiers in them. T cells numbering roughly 0.85 to 11 million gave rise to some 500,000 cDNA molecules. One entry per CDR3 protein results from TCRdb running MiXCR on the PCR reads. The data contain around 710,000 distinct CDR3 sequences, just over 45% of them singletons. The CDR3 spans 15 residues. V shed 6 bases and J 3 bases; nucleotides not matched to a gene: 7. The data stem from a study of post-analysis software for immune sequencing data. Across the whole study: There were relapsing-remitting, secondary progressive and progressive-relapsing multiple sclerosis among the disease courses included.

Findings and limits, study-wide: Under the F measure, samples that were prepared in one batch clustered strongly together. People with multiple sclerosis had a significantly lower normalized Chao1 diversity than controls did. TRBV segments more frequent in patients than in controls numbered roughly 5 and included TRBV5-6, TRBV5-1 and TRBV20-1.

The TCR sequence derives from a girl aged 5-17 years with multiple sclerosis. The rearrangement uses TRBV12-3 or TRBV12-4 and TRBJ2-1, with TRBD1 identical over 8 bases. The sample taken for sequencing was blood. The CDR3 nucleotides read TGTGCCAGCAGCCCGACAGGGGCCTTCTACAATGAGCAGTTCTTC. Its translation: CASSPTGAFYNEQFF.